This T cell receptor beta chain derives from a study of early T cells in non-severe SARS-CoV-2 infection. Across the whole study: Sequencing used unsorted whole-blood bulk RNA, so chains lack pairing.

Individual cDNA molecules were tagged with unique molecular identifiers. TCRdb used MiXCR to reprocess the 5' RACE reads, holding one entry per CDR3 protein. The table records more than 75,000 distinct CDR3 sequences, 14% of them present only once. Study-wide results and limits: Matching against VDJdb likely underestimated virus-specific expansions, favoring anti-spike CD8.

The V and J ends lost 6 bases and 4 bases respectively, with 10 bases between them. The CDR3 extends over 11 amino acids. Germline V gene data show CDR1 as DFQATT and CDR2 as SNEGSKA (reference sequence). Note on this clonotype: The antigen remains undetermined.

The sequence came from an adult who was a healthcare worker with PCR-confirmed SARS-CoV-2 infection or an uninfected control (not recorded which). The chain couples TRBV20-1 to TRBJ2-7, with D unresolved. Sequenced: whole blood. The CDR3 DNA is TGCAGTGCGCAGACCTTTTACGAGCAGTACTTC. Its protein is CSAQTFYEQYF.